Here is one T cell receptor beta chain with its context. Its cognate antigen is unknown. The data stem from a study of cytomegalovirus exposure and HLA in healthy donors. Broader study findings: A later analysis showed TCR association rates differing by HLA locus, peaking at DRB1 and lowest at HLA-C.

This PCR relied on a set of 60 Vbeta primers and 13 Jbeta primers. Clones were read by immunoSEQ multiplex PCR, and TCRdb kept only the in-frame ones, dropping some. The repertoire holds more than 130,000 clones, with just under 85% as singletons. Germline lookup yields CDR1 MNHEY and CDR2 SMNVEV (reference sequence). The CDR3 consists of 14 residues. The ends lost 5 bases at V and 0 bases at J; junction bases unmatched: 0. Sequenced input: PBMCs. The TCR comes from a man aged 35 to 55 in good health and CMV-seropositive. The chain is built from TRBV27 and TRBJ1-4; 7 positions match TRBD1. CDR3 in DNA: TGTGCCAGCAGTGGACAGGCAACTAATGAAAAACTGTTTTTT. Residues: CASSGQATNEKLFF.